Listed here are 32 T cell receptor beta chains from one sample, sequenced in a study of T cell clusters in autoimmune cytopenias. Approximately 36,000 genome equivalents of blood DNA were amplified for TRB. Multiplex touch-down PCR amplified TRB using TRB-A and TRB-B pools in one tube. TCRdb derives one entry per CDR3 protein from the multiplex PCR reads, leaving out DNA. The sample totals some 5,000 distinct CDR3 sequences. These same records also appear under a second study, on T cell repertoires in aging, cancer and after chemotherapy.

The sample comprised peripheral blood. These TCRs come from a human donor with chronic lymphocytic leukemia. The donor label of this sample is uncertain.

The chain couples TRBV6-2 or TRBV6-3 to TRBJ2-2. Germline-derived CDR1 and CDR2 are MNHEY and SVGEGT. The CDR3 is 15 amino acids. CDR3 sequence: CASSTEYANTGELFF.

J is TRBJ1-2 and V is TRBV6-5; TCRdb returns TRBD1, unconfirmable since there is no DNA. The CDR3 contains 13 residues. Looked up from germline, CDR1 is MNHEY and CDR2 is SVGAGI. The chain's CDR3 is CASSLDRFYGYTF.

The rearrangement links TRBV7-6 to TRBJ2-5; TCRdb calls TRBD1, which cannot be checked without DNA. The CDR3 runs 16 residues. Germline V gives CDR1 SGHVS, CDR2 FNYEAQ. CDR3 loop: CASSLPPGGGHETQYF.

By frequency, this clonotype is medium-sized. The rearrangement joins TRBV12-3 or TRBV12-4 to TRBJ2-3; TCRdb names TRBD2, which stays unverified in the absence of DNA. This CDR3 contains 14 residues. CDR3 protein: CASRSGWSRDTQYF.

The chain has TRBV5-1 and TRBJ1-2. Germline V gene lookup returns CDR1 SGHRS and CDR2 YFSETQ. There are 13 residues in the CDR3. The CDR3: CASSGGGNYGYTF.

The gene calls are TRBV6-5 and TRBJ1-4; the D call from TCRdb, TRBD1, cannot be confirmed without DNA. The germline CDR1 and CDR2 sequences are MNHEY and SVGAGI. This CDR3 region has 16 residues. This CDR3 is CASSRLPAGWGEKLFF.

V usage is TRBV20-1 and J usage is TRBJ2-1; TCRdb calls TRBD2, which cannot be checked without DNA. This CDR3 spans 15 amino acids. The germline V gene encodes CDR1 DFQATT and CDR2 SNEGSKA (reference sequence). The CDR3: CSASGSGGSYNEQFF.

This clonotype is identified as medium-sized from frequency. V and J are TRBV10-3 and TRBJ2-3; the TCRdb D gene call, TRBD2, has no DNA to confirm it. CDR3 length equals 14 residues. Per the germline V gene, CDR1 is ENHRY and CDR2 is SYGVKD. The CDR3 spells CAISLSGGTDTQYF.

The V call is TRBV7-2, the J call TRBJ2-2; the TCRdb call, TRBD1, lacks DNA for checking. In germline, CDR1 is SGHTA, CDR2 FQGNSA. The CDR3 runs to 16 residues. The CDR3 loop is CASSLKTGVASGELFF.

The V and J genes are TRBV11-3 and TRBJ1-1; there is no DNA to check the TCRdb D call of TRBD1. The CDR3 totals 17 residues. CDR1 is SGHNT, CDR2 YENEEA, per germline. CDR3 protein: CASSYKPSGLGNTEAFF.

The chain combines TRBV5-4 with TRBJ1-1. Per the germline V gene, CDR1 is SGHNT and CDR2 is YYREEE (reference sequence). The CDR3 is 17 amino acids. The CDR3 loop reads CASSLVSPRIQNTEAFF. The full variable domain, completed using reference TRBV5-4 and TRBJ1-1, is ETGVTQSPTHLIKTRGQQVTLRCSSQSGHNTVSWYQQALGQGPQFIFQYYREEENGRGNFPPRFSGLQFPNYSSELNVNALELDDSALYLCASSLVSPRIQNTEAFFGQGTRLTVV.

The chain has TRBV18 and TRBJ1-5; with no DNA, the TCRdb D assignment of TRBD1 cannot be verified. CDR1 is KGHSH and CDR2 is LQKENI in the germline V gene. The CDR3 length is 15 residues. The CDR3 sequence is CASSNRGRDNQPQHF.

V is TRBV18 and J is TRBJ2-2; TCRdb gives TRBD1 as the D gene, but with no DNA this cannot be confirmed. Germline V lookup: CDR1 KGHSH, CDR2 LQKENI. The CDR3 extends over 15 amino acids. CDR3 in amino acids: CASSPTGAYTGELFF.

The rearrangement joins TRBV27 to TRBJ2-4; the TCRdb D gene call, TRBD2, has no DNA to confirm it. CDR1 MNHEY and CDR2 SMNVEV come from the germline V gene (reference sequence). The CDR3 extends over 17 amino acids. This CDR3 is CASSLVDQGARKNIQYF.

The chain recombines TRBV12-3 or TRBV12-4 with TRBJ2-4; lacking DNA, the TRBD1 call made by TCRdb goes unchecked. The CDR3 totals 13 residues. The CDR3 loop reads CASSGQGTNIQYF.

Measured by frequency, this clonotype is medium-sized. The V call is TRBV19, the J call TRBJ2-7; TCRdb indicates TRBD1, and absent DNA this call remains unverified. The CDR3 consists of 14 residues. Germline V gives CDR1 LNHDA, CDR2 SQIVND (reference sequence). This CDR3 reads CASSLGQGAYEQYF.

The V and J genes are TRBV27 and TRBJ2-1. Germline V gene lookup returns CDR1 MNHEY and CDR2 SMNVEV (reference sequence). This CDR3 has 13 residues. The CDR3 loop is CASSLSKNNEQFF.

The chain joins TRBV10-2 to TRBJ1-5; TCRdb proposes TRBD1, but this gene call is untestable without DNA. The CDR3 spans 14 residues. Germline CDR1 WSHSY, CDR2 SAAADI. The CDR3 spells CASSEEQGRQPQHF.

This chain uses TRBV6-5 with TRBJ1-2; TCRdb selects TRBD1, and the lack of DNA leaves this call unchecked. Per the germline V gene, CDR1 is MNHEY and CDR2 is SVGAGI. The CDR3 spans 15 residues. CDR3 sequence: CASSYSMWTDDGYTF.

This clonotype shows up as medium-sized by frequency. The chain combines TRBV6-2 or TRBV6-3 with TRBJ2-1; as DNA is missing, the TRBD1 call by TCRdb cannot be tested. The CDR3 runs 12 residues. Germline CDR1 and CDR2: MNHEY and SVGEGT. This CDR3 reads CASSSQGKEQFF.

The J gene is TRBJ1-6, the V gene TRBV6-5; TCRdb proposes TRBD1, but this gene call is untestable without DNA. This CDR3 comprises 17 residues. Germline V gives CDR1 MNHEY, CDR2 SVGAGI. The CDR3 sequence: CASSYWTGGRRGSPLHF.

The chain uses TRBV27 and TRBJ1-2; the TRBD1 assignment by TCRdb is unverifiable without DNA. Germline CDR1 is MNHEY and CDR2 is SMNVEV (reference sequence). The CDR3 is 11 residues long. The CDR3 region is CASGGLGGYTF.

The V and J genes are TRBV12-3 or TRBV12-4 and TRBJ2-7. CDR3 length: 13 amino acids. Here the CDR3 reads CASTELGNYEQYF.

Considering frequency, this clonotype is large. This rearrangement joins TRBV7-9 to TRBJ2-3; TCRdb designates TRBD2, a call that cannot be tested without DNA. In germline, CDR1 is SEHNR, CDR2 FQNEAQ (reference sequence). This CDR3 is 17 amino acids long. CDR3 amino acids: CASSRGASGDRTDTQYF.

The chain is built from TRBV12-3 or TRBV12-4 and TRBJ1-1; TCRdb picks TRBD1, but there is no DNA to check that call. The CDR3 extends over 12 amino acids. The CDR3 reads CASSSVDRRAFF.

The chain uses TRBV14 and TRBJ2-3; no DNA is available, so the TRBD2 call from TCRdb remains unchecked. The CDR3 is 16 amino acids. Germline V gene lookup returns CDR1 SGHDN and CDR2 FVKESK. The CDR3 here is CASSQEWRVSTDTQYF. The full variable domain, with the rest looked up from reference TRBV14 and TRBJ2-3, is EAGVTQFPSHSVIEKGQTVTLRCDPISGHDNLYWYRRVMGKEIKFLLHFVKESKQDESGMPNNRFLAERTGGTYSTLKVQPAELEDSGVYFCASSQEWRVSTDTQYFGPGTRLTVL.

CDR3 region: CASSQEAAGEGMNEQFF. The V gene is TRBV4-2, the J gene TRBJ2-1; TCRdb outputs TRBD2, but without DNA this stays unchecked. Germline V gene lookup returns CDR1 LGHNA and CDR2 YNFKEQ. The CDR3 spans 17 residues.

The chain recombines TRBV19 with TRBJ1-4; TCRdb's assignment of TRBD1 cannot be checked, as there is no DNA. Germline CDR1 reads LNHDA; CDR2 reads SQIVND (reference sequence). The CDR3 runs to 17 residues. CDR3 in amino acids: CASSPQGPPSTNEKLFF.

This sequence joins TRBV27 and TRBJ2-1; TCRdb reports TRBD1, a call that lacks DNA to check it against. Per germline, CDR1 MNHEY and CDR2 SMNVEV (reference sequence). The CDR3 contains 14 residues. The CDR3 protein is CASSPATGEVEQFF.

The chain employs TRBV20-1 and TRBJ2-3. This CDR3 has 12 amino acids. Germline CDR1 DFQATT, CDR2 SNEGSKA (reference sequence). CDR3 protein: CSAGGRTDTQYF.

The chain links TRBV5-5 to TRBJ2-3; as DNA is missing, the TRBD2 call by TCRdb cannot be tested. Germline CDR1 SGHKS, CDR2 YYEKEE (reference sequence). CDR3 size: 15 residues. CDR3 loop: CASSLGTFAADTQYF.

V usage is TRBV6-5 and J usage is TRBJ2-2. The CDR3 contains 16 residues. Germline V gives CDR1 MNHEY, CDR2 SVGAGI. The CDR3 here is CASSYSSLLTSGELFF.